This T cell receptor beta chain was found in a study of T cells after yellow fever vaccination. Study-wide context: Fractions with few cells were prepared using SMART-Seq v4 Ultra Low Input.

This clonotype was seen repeatedly, ten times or more. What it binds is not known. With V trimmed by 3 bases and J by 11 bases, 14 bases remained unmatched. CDR1 is SQVTM and CDR2 is ANQGSEA in the germline V gene. There are 14 residues in the CDR3. TCRdb redid the calling of the 5' RACE reads with MiXCR, one entry per CDR3 protein. The sample shows under 500,000 distinct CDR3 sequences, around 19% of them seen only once. General observations from the study: Sorted repertoires could include abundant contaminating clonotypes from bulk cells. A small proportion of clonotypes was detected in both the CD4 and CD8 compartments.

The material was PBMCs, obtained before the yellow fever booster vaccination. This sequence originates from a man aged 18 to 35 who received the YFV17D yellow fever vaccine. The genes are TRBV29-1 and TRBJ1-1; 8 nucleotides agree with TRBD1. The CDR3 DNA reads TGCAGCGTTGAGCACGGGACAGGAAACATTTTGGCTTTCTTT. Residues: CSVEHGTGNILAFF.